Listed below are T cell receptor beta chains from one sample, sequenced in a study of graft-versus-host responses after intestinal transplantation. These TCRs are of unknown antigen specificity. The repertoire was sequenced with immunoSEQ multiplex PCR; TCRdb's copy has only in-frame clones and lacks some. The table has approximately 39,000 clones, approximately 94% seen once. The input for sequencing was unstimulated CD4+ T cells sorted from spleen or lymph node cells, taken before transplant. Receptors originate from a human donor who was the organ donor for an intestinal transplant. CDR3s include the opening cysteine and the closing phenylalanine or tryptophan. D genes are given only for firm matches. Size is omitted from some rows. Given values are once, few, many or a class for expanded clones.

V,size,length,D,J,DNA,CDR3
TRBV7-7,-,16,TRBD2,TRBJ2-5,TGTGCCAGCAGCTTGGGACTAGCGGGGAACCAAGAGACCCAGTACTTC,CASSLGLAGNQETQYF
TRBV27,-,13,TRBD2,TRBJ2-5,TGTGCCAAACCGGGACTAGGGGAGGAGACCCAGTACTTC,CAKPGLGEETQYF
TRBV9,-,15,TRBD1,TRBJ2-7,TGTGCCAGCAGCGCGGGACAGGGGGAAAGCTACGAGCAGTACTTC,CASSAGQGESYEQYF
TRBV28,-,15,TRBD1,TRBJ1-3,TGTGCCAGCAGTTCGACAGGGGTTTCAGGAAACACCATATATTTT,CASSSTGVSGNTIYF
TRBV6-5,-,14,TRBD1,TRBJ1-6,TGTGCCAGCAGTGAACAGGGGGGTAATTCACCCCTCCACTTT,CASSEQGGNSPLHF
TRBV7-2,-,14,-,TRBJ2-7,TGTGCCAGCAGCTTAGCGGGGGGGCGGTACGAGCAGTACTTC,CASSLAGGRYEQYF
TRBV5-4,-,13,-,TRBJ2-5,TGTGCCAGCAGCTTTCACGGTGGGGAGACCCAGTACTTC,CASSFHGGETQYF
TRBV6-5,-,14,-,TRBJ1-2,TGTGCCAGCAGTTACTCGGGAGTCCCGTATGGCTACACCTTC,CASSYSGVPYGYTF
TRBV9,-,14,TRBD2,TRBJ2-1,TGTGCCAGCAGCGTATCGGGGGGGCCTAGTGAGCAGTTCTTC,CASSVSGGPSEQFF
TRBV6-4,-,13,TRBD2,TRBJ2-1,TGTGCCAGCAGTGGCGGGGGGGCCAATGAGCAGTTCTTC,CASSGGGANEQFF
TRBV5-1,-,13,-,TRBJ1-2,TGCGCCAGCAGCTTGCAGGGGAACTATGGCTACACCTTC,CASSLQGNYGYTF
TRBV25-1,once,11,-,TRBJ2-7,TGTGCCAGCAGCGCCTCCTACGAGCAGTACTTC,CASSASYEQYF
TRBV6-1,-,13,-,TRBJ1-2,TGTGCCAGCAGTGAAAGGCGGGGGCTTGGCTACACCTTC,CASSERRGLGYTF
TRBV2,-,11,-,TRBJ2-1,TGTGCCAGCAGTGAAGCCTATGAGCAGTTCTTC,CASSEAYEQFF
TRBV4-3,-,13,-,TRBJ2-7,TGCGCCAGCAGCCTAGTCGGCGAGTACGAGCAGTACTTC,CASSLVGEYEQYF
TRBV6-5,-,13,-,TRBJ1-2,TGTGCCAGCAGTTCGGGACCCAACTATGGCTACACCTTC,CASSSGPNYGYTF
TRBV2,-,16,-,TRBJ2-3,TGTGCCAGCAGATTAGGTGTGGGCAGGGTCACAGATACGCAGTATTTT,CASRLGVGRVTDTQYF
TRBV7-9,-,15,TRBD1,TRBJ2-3,TGTGCCAGCGGCCCGGGACAGACCCTCACAGATACGCAGTATTTT,CASGPGQTLTDTQYF
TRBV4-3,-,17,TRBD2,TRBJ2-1,TGCGCCAGCAGCGAAGCTCGGACTAGCGGGGGTGTCGATGAGCAGTTCTTC,CASSEARTSGGVDEQFF
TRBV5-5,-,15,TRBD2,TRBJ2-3,TGTGCCAGCAGCTTGGGACTAGCTAGTACAGATACGCAGTATTTT,CASSLGLASTDTQYF
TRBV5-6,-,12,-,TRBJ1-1,TGTGCCAGCAGCGCAGGGAACACTGAAGCTTTCTTT,CASSAGNTEAFF
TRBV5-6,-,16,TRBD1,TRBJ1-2,TGTGCCAGCAGCTTGCGATTCGGGACAGGGCCGTATGGCTACACCTTC,CASSLRFGTGPYGYTF
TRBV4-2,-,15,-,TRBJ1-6,TGTGCCAGCAGCCAGGCGACACGGACCCATTCACCCCTCCACTTT,CASSQATRTHSPLHF
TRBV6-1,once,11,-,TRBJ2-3,TGTGCCAGCAAAGGTACAGATACGCAGTATTTT,CASKGTDTQYF
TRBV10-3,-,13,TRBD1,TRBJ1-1,TGTGCCATCAAGGACAGGGGGAACACTGAAGCTTTCTTT,CAIKDRGNTEAFF
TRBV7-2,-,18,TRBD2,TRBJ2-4,TGTGCCAGCAGCTTAGGTCTAGCGGGGGGGATAGCCAAAAACATTCAGTACTTC,CASSLGLAGGIAKNIQYF
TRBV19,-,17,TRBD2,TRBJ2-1,TGTGCCAGTAGTATAGATCGAGGGACTAGGGAATACAATGAGCAGTTCTTC,CASSIDRGTREYNEQFF
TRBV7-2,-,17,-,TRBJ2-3,TGTGCCAGCAGCTTAGGGCCCAGAGCTGCGGGCACAGATACGCAGTATTTT,CASSLGPRAAGTDTQYF
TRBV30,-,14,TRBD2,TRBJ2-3,TGTGCCTGGACTAGCGGGTACAGCACAGATACGCAGTATTTT,CAWTSGYSTDTQYF
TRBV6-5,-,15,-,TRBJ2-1,TGTGCCAGCAGTTACTCGGCGGGACCATACAATGAGCAGTTCTTC,CASSYSAGPYNEQFF
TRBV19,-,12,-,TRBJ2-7,TGTGCCACCTCAGTGAGCAGGCACGAGCAGTACTTC,CATSVSRHEQYF
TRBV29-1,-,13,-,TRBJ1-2,TGCAGCGCGCTCGACAGGCCGGGCTATGGCTACACCTTC,CSALDRPGYGYTF
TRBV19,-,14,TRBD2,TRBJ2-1,TGTGCCAGTAGTATAGTGGGGGGGAACAATGAGCAGTTCTTC,CASSIVGGNNEQFF
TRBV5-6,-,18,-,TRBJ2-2,TGTGCCAGCTTACTCAAAAAGAGGCAGGCAGAGAACACCGGGGAGCTGTTTTTT,CASLLKKRQAENTGELFF
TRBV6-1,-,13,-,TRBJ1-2,TGTGCCAGCAGTTCCTCAAAGAGCTATGGCTACACCTTC,CASSSSKSYGYTF
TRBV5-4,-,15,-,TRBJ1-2,TGTGCCAGCAGGGGCGGTTGGACCTATAACTATGGCTACACCTTC,CASRGGWTYNYGYTF
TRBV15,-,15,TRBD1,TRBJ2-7,TGTGCCACCAGCAGAGATCCGACAGGGAACTACGAGCAGTACTTC,CATSRDPTGNYEQYF
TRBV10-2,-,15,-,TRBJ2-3,TGCGCCAGCAGTGAGTGGGGGAGATGGGAGGATACGCAGTATTTT,CASSEWGRWEDTQYF
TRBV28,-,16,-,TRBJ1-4,TGTGCCAGCAGTCCCCCTTACAAAACAACTAATGAAAAACTGTTTTTT,CASSPPYKTTNEKLFF
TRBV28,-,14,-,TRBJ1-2,TGTGCCAGCAGTCTGGGGCCAGGGGACTATGGCTACACCTTC,CASSLGPGDYGYTF
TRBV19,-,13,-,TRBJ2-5,TGTGCCAGTAGTGGACCGAGCCAAGAGACCCAGTACTTC,CASSGPSQETQYF
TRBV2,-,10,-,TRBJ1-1,TGTGCCAGCAGTGCGGCTGAAGCTTTCTTT,CASSAAEAFF
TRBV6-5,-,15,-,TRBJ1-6,TGTGCCAGCAGCCCCCGGGACGGCTATAATTCACCCCTCCACTTT,CASSPRDGYNSPLHF
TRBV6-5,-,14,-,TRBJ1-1,TGTGCCAGCAGTGAAAACCAAGTGAACACTGAAGCTTTCTTT,CASSENQVNTEAFF
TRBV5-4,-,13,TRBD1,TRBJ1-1,TGTGCCAGCAGTCCCGGGACAGGGATGGGATCTTTCTTT,CASSPGTGMGSFF
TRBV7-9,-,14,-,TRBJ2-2,TGTGCCAGCAGCTTGAATGGGAACACCGGGGAGCTGTTTTTT,CASSLNGNTGELFF
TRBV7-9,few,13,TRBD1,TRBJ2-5,TGTGCCAGCAGCCGGACAGGGGGGGAGACCCAGTACTTC,CASSRTGGETQYF
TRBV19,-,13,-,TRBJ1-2,TGTGCCAGTAGTACAGGAGGAAACTATGGCTACACCTTC,CASSTGGNYGYTF
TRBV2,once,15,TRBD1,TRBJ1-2,TGTGCCAGCAGTGGTAGGGGGCAGTTTAACTATGGCTACACCTTC,CASSGRGQFNYGYTF
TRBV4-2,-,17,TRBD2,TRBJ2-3,TGTGCCAGCAGCCTAGGCAGCGGGGGGGCCTCTACAGATACGCAGTATTTT,CASSLGSGGASTDTQYF
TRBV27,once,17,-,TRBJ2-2,TGTGCCAGCAGTCTACTTCCACAGGGGAGGGTCGCCGGGGAGCTGTTTTTT,CASSLLPQGRVAGELFF
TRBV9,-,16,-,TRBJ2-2,TGTGCCAGCAGCGTAGTGTCCAGGCCGAACACCGGGGAGCTGTTTTTT,CASSVVSRPNTGELFF
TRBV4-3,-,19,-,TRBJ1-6,TGCGCCAGCAGCCAAGGGCCTAGGCCTCGGGTCTCCTATAATTCACCCCTCCACTTT,CASSQGPRPRVSYNSPLHF
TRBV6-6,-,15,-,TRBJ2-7,TGTGCCAGCAGTTATGGGGCGGGGTCCTCCTACGAGCAGTACTTC,CASSYGAGSSYEQYF
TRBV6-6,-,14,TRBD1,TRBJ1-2,TGTGCCAGCAGTTCCCCGGGACAGCTTCATGGCTACACCTTC,CASSSPGQLHGYTF
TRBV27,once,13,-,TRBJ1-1,TGTGCCAGCAGTTACCAGGGAGGGACTGAAGCTTTCTTT,CASSYQGGTEAFF